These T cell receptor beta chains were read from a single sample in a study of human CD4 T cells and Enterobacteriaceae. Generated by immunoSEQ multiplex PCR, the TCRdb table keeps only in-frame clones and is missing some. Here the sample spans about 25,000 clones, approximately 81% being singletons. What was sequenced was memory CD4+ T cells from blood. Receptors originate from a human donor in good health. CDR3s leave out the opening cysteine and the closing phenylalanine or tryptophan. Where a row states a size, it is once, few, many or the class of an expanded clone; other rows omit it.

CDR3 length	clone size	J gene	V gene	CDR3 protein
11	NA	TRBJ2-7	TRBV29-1	SASVTSSYEQY
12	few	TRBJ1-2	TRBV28	ATSPAAGVLGYT
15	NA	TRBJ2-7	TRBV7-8	ASSLDSVVGSAYEQY
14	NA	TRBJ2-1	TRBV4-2	ASSQGGLAGYNEQF
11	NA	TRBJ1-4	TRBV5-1	ASSGLGNEKLF
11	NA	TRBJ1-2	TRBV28	ASYTSRDGGYT
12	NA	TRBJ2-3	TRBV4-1	ASSRKDSTDTQY
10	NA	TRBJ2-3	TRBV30	AWSVQCGTQY
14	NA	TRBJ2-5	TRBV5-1	ASSPGGPGVQETQY
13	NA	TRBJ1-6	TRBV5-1	ASSFRGDENSPLH
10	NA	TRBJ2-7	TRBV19	ASVVGGLEQY
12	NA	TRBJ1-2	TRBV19	ASSKGGKYYGYT
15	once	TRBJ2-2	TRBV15	ATSREGRRGSGGELF
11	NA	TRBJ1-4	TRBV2	ASSESLNEKLF
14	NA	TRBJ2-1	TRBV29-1	SVEVALAGGRGEQF
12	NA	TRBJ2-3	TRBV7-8	ASSLAPSTDTQY
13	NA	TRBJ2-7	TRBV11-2	ASSLYRQAAYEQY
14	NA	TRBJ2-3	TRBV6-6	ASSPGLAERTDTQY
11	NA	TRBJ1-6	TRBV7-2	AGKSGNNSPLH
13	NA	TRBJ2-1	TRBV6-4	ASSSSGDSYNEQF
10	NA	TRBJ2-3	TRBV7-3	ASSLNLDTQY
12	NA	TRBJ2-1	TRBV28	ASSLTSGRHEQF
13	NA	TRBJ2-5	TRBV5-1	ASSPSGLYQETQY
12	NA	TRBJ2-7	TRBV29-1	SVVEEASSGEQY
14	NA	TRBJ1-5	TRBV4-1	ASSREGNPSNQPQH